This T cell receptor (beta chain) is from a study of blood T cell repertoires in COVID-19. About the study: Samples of COVID-19 (acute and convalescent) were obtained from the United States, Italy and Spain. Sample material is recorded as cDNA or gDNA derived from T cells, B-cell-depleted T cells, or PBMCs.

Original analysis: How many nucleated cells were present was estimated from reference gene primer amplification. Measured with immunoSEQ multiplex PCR; TCRdb has only the in-frame clones, and not every one. V and J calls and clone size are given by that table; D and trimming were obtained from the DNA. The table shows roughly 65,000 clones, with 86% occurring only once. This clone was seen only once. The CDR3 consists of 13 residues. V was shortened by 3 bases and J by 4 bases, with 12 bases between the two germline ends. CDR1 SQVTM and CDR2 ANQGSEA come from the germline V gene. Sequencing used peripheral blood. The receptor was derived from a woman aged 55-69 years with acute or convalescent COVID-19. The chain joins TRBV29-1 to TRBJ1-2, with D uncertain. The CDR3 is CSVDSSLPYGYTF. In DNA, the CDR3 is TGCAGCGTTGACAGTTCATTACCCTATGGCTACACCTTC.